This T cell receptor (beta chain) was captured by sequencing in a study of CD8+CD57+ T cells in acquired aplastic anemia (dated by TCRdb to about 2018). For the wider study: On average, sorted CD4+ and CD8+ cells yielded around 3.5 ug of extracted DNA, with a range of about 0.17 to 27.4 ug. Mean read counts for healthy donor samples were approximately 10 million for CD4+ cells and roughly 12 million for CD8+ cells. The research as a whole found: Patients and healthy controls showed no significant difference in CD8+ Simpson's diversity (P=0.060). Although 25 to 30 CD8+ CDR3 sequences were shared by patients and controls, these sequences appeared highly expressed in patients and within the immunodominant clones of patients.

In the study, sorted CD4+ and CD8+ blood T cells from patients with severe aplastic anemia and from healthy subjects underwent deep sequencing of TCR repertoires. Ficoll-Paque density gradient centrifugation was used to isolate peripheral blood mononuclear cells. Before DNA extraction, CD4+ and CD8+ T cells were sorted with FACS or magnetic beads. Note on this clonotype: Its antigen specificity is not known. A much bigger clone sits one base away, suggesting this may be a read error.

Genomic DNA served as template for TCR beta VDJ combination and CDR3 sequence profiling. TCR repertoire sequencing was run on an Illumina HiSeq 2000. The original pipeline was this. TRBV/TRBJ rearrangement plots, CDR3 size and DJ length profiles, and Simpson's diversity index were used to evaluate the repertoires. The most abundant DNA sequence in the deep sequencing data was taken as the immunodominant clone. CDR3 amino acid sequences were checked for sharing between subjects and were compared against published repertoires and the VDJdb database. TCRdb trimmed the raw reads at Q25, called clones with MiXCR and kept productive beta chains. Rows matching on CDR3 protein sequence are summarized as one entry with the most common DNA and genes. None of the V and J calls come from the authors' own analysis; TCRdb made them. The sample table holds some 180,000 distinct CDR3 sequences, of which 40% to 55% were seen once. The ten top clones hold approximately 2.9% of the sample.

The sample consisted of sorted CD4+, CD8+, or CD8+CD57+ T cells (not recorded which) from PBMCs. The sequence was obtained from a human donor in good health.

The CDR3 protein is CASRQAPIVSDTQYF. At the DNA level, the sequence is TGTGCCAGCCGCCAAGCCCCCATAGTCTCAGATACGCAGTATTTT. This chain joins TRBV7-3 to TRBJ2-3, with an unclear D gene assignment. There are 15 amino acids in the CDR3, from cysteine to phenylalanine inclusive. Left in the record is the CDR3 DNA by itself, 45 bases read in frame from the first base. The junction carries 19 bases between V and J, which are trimmed by 8 bases and 4 bases respectively. Based on the germline V gene, the CDR1 and CDR2 sequences are SGHTA and FQGTGA. The full variable domain, with segments outside the CDR3 supplied by the reference TRBV7-3 and TRBJ2-3 proteins, appears as GAGVSQTPSNKVTEKGKYVELRCDPISGHTALYWYRQSLGQGPEFLIYFQGTGAADDSGLPNDRFFAVRPEGSVSTLKIQRTERGDSAVYLCASRQAPIVSDTQYFGPGTRLTVL.